These 30 T cell receptor beta chains were sequenced from one sample in a study of OX40 agonist ivuxolimab in advanced cancers. The table came from immunoSEQ multiplex PCR; TCRdb's copy has only in-frame clones and leaves some out. Here the sample spans over 40,000 clones, 75% to 90% being singletons. The material was CD4+ or CD8+ T cells sorted from blood, obtained in a trial of the OX40 agonist ivuxolimab. These receptors originate from an adult with an advanced solid tumor such as melanoma, head and neck, liver or kidney cancer.

V usage is TRBV19 and J usage is TRBJ2-7, with a weak D call TRBD2 (6 bases). The ends were cut back, 10 bases at V and 5 bases at J, with 21 bases in the middle. The CDR3 spans 14 residues. CDR1 and CDR2 from the germline V gene are LNHDA and SQIVND (reference sequence). The CDR3 loop is CATDPGGLSNEQYF. DNA for the CDR3: TGTGCCACCGACCCCGGAGGGTTAAGCAACGAGCAGTACTTC. Full variable domain (outside the CDR3, taken from reference TRBV19 and TRBJ2-7): DGGITQSPKYLFRKEGQNVTLSCEQNLNHDAMYWYRQDPGQGLRLIYYSQIVNDFQKGDIAEGYSVSREKKESFPLTVTSAQKNPTAFYLCATDPGGLSNEQYFGPGTRLTVT.

This clone has only a few counts. CDR3 DNA: TGTGCCAGCAGTCAAAAGCGGGTTAGCACAGATACGCAGTATTTT. It yields the protein CASSQKRVSTDTQYF. The chain carries TRBV6-1 and TRBJ2-3, with D possibly matching TRBD2 (6 bases). Germline V lookup: CDR1 MNHNS, CDR2 SASEGT. CDR3 length equals 15 residues. V was shortened by 5 bases and J by 0 bases, with 12 bases between the two germline ends.

This sequence joins TRBV5-1 and TRBJ2-1, with 9 bases identical to TRBD2. This CDR3 is built from 16 residues. Germline values: CDR1 SGHRS, CDR2 YFSETQ. V gave up 2 bases and J gave up 8 bases; unmatched junction bases: 11. CDR3 sequence (DNA): TGCGCCAGCAGCTTCTTTGGTGGCGGGAGGGCCCATGAGCAGTTCTTC. Its translation is CASSFFGGGRAHEQFF.

V is TRBV7-3 and J is TRBJ2-1, with D hard to call. This CDR3 has 15 residues. Germline loops: CDR1 SGHTA, CDR2 FQGTGA. V was pared by 0 bases and J by 3 bases, with 9 bases between. Written as DNA, the CDR3 is TGTGCCAGCAGCTTAACGAGCGCCGACTACAATGAGCAGTTCTTC. This codes for CASSLTSADYNEQFF.

This clone has just one count. The CDR3: CASSDQGYYGYTF. The DNA of the CDR3 is TGTGCCAGCAGCGACCAGGGCTACTATGGCTACACCTTC. The chain couples TRBV2 to TRBJ1-2; a weak D match, TRBD1 (5 bases). The CDR3 runs to 13 residues. Germline V CDR1 and CDR2: SNHLY, FYNNEI. V was shortened by 6 bases and J by 3 bases, with 11 bases between the two germline ends.

The V call is TRBV7-3, the J call TRBJ2-1, with D possibly being TRBD1 (7 bases). There are 15 residues in the CDR3. The V and J ends lost 5 bases and 4 bases respectively, with 15 bases between them. The V gene's germline CDR1 is SGHTA and CDR2 FQGTGA. CDR3 sequence (DNA): TGTGCCAGCAGCCCTCAGGGGGGTCCGTACAATGAGCAGTTCTTC. Translation gives CASSPQGGPYNEQFF. Variable domain in full (rest from reference TRBV7-3 and TRBJ2-1): GAGVSQTPSNKVTEKGKYVELRCDPISGHTALYWYRQSLGQGPEFLIYFQGTGAADDSGLPNDRFFAVRPEGSVSTLKIQRTERGDSAVYLCASSPQGGPYNEQFFGPGTRLTVL.

This clone was detected a few times. This chain joins TRBV6-1 and TRBJ1-5; D remains unclear. Per the germline V gene, CDR1 is MNHNS and CDR2 is SASEGT. Trimming shortened V by 6 bases and J by 5 bases, and 11 bases separated the two germline ends. The CDR3 is 13 residues long. Here the CDR3 reads CASSPNYDQPQHF. The CDR3 DNA is TGTGCCAGCAGCCCAAATTACGATCAGCCCCAGCATTTT.

The chain has TRBV7-3 and TRBJ1-2; D ambiguous. Trimming left V 4 bases short and J 8 bases short, with 14 bases between. CDR3 length: 13 amino acids. CDR1 SGHTA and CDR2 FQGTGA come from the germline V gene. The CDR3 DNA reads as TGTGCCAGCAGCTCCCAGACGAGTGGAGGCTACACCTTC. This encodes CASSSQTSGGYTF.

This clone has just one count. V is TRBV18 and J is TRBJ2-1; a possible D gene is TRBD1 (5 bases). CDR1 is KGHSH, CDR2 LQKENI, per germline. V gave up 4 bases and J gave up 4 bases, with 17 bases separating them. This CDR3 is built from 16 residues. CDR3 sequence reads: CASSHRIMSDYNEQFF. Written as DNA, the CDR3 is TGTGCCAGCTCACACAGGATAATGTCAGATTACAATGAGCAGTTCTTC.

V usage is TRBV18 and J usage is TRBJ1-6; D may be TRBD1 (6 bases). Per germline, CDR1 KGHSH and CDR2 LQKENI. The V gene lost 5 bases and the J gene lost 9 bases, with 14 bases spanning the gap. This CDR3 is built from 14 residues. CDR3 nucleotide sequence: TGTGCCAGCTCATTTCAGGGGTTTGGTTCACCCCTCCACTTT. Translating gives CASSFQGFGSPLHF.

The genes are TRBV10-1 and TRBJ2-1; 14 bases map to TRBD2. The CDR3 length is 14 residues. The trim removed 3 bases at V and 9 bases at J, leaving 1 base unmatched. Per germline, CDR1 WNHNN and CDR2 SYGVQD (reference sequence). The CDR3 reads CASSDGLAGGEQFF. The DNA of the CDR3 is TGCGCCAGCAGTGACGGACTAGCGGGAGGTGAGCAGTTCTTC.

V and J are TRBV28 and TRBJ1-2, with a weak D call TRBD1 (5 bases). Germline assignment: CDR1 MDHEN and CDR2 SYDVKM. The CDR3 extends over 16 amino acids. The germline V and J ends were trimmed by 4 bases and 0 bases, with 15 bases remaining between them. CDR3 coding DNA: TGTGCCAGCAGTTCTCACGGGACGTCTGCTAACTATGGCTACACCTTC. It specifies CASSSHGTSANYGYTF.

Turning to this clone: Relative to the germline gene, one junction end is altered; a read error may explain this. CDR3 loop: CASSQESAQGAYKGYTF. The CDR3 nucleotides read TGCGCCAGCAGCCAAGAGAGTGCTCAGGGGGCGTATAAAGGCTACACCTTC. The gene calls are TRBV11-2 and TRBJ1-2; 8 bases are a match to TRBD1. The CDR3 loop spans 17 amino acids. CDR1 and CDR2 (germline): SGHAT, FQNNGV.

V gene TRBV7-6 combines with J gene TRBJ2-7; 7 bases agree with TRBD1. Germline CDR1 SGHVS, CDR2 FNYEAQ. The CDR3 contains 15 residues. The junction had 5 bases not matched to a gene; V was cut back by 1 base and J by 2 bases. The CDR3 is CASSLESGGPYEQYF. The CDR3 region has the DNA TGTGCCAGCAGCTTAGAGTCAGGGGGTCCCTACGAGCAGTACTTC.

The genes are TRBV10-2 and TRBJ1-2; D not certain. Germline-derived CDR1 and CDR2 are WSHSY and SAAADI. Trimming removed 3 bases from V and 3 bases from J, with 8 bases in between. CDR3 length: 13 amino acids. Here the CDR3 DNA reads TGCGCCAGCAGTGATCCAGAAGACTATGGCTACACCTTC. Translated: CASSDPEDYGYTF.

This rearrangement joins TRBV28 to TRBJ1-3; the D gene is possibly TRBD1 (6 bases). This CDR3 is 15 amino acids long. The germline V gene has CDR1 MDHEN and CDR2 SYDVKM. V shed 7 bases and J shed 3 bases, with 16 bases lying between them. This CDR3 reads CASTLAGAGGNTIYF. The CDR3 DNA reads TGTGCCAGCACCTTGGCGGGGGCTGGTGGAAACACCATATATTTT.

In this sample, this clone turned up a few times. The rearrangement links TRBV18 to TRBJ1-2, with D possibly TRBD1 on 5 matching bases. Germline V lookup: CDR1 KGHSH, CDR2 LQKENI. V was cut by 0 bases and J by 4 bases, with 12 bases left in between. This CDR3 has 15 residues. CDR3 nucleotides: TGTGCCAGCTCACCACCGGGACTTAGAGGCTATGGCTACACCTTC. This translates into CASSPPGLRGYGYTF. The complete variable domain, with remaining parts taken from reference TRBV18 and TRBJ1-2, reads NAGVMQNPRHLVRRRGQEARLRCSPMKGHSHVYWYRQLPEEGLKFMVYLQKENIIDESGMPKERFSAEFPKEGPSILRIQQVVRGDSAAYFCASSPPGLRGYGYTFGSGTRLTVV.

This sequence joins TRBV7-9 and TRBJ2-1; the match to TRBD2 covers 7 bases. Germline V gene sequence: CDR1 SEHNR, CDR2 FQNEAQ (reference sequence). J was trimmed by 6 bases and V by 5 bases; bases with no gene match: 10. The CDR3 loop spans 15 amino acids. The CDR3, as DNA: TGTGCCAGCAGCCCTACTAGCGTTTCCCCCAATGAGCAGTTCTTC. Amino acid sequence: CASSPTSVSPNEQFF.

Concerning this clone itself: The same CDR3 also results from other DNA sequences found in this sample. The chain has TRBV18 and TRBJ1-1; tentatively, D is TRBD1 (6 bases). Germline CDR1 reads KGHSH; CDR2 reads LQKENI. This CDR3 spans 16 amino acids. V was cut by 3 bases and J by 7 bases, with 21 bases left in between. Here the CDR3 DNA reads TGTGCCAGCTCACCGGGAGGTTCAGGGGCTCAAAGTGAAGCTTTCTTT. It translates to CASSPGGSGAQSEAFF.

This chain joins TRBV5-8 and TRBJ1-1, with D tentatively TRBD1 (5 bases). Trimming took off 1 base at V and 4 bases at J, with 14 bases between the two ends. The CDR3 totals 15 residues. The germline V gene encodes CDR1 SGHTS and CDR2 YDEGEE. The CDR3, as DNA: TGTGCCAGCAGCTTGTACGGGGCCGGGGTCACTGAAGCTTTCTTT. Its translation is CASSLYGAGVTEAFF.

The genes are TRBV18 and TRBJ2-1; D not resolved. V was pared by 4 bases and J by 0 bases, with 13 bases between. Germline CDR1 is KGHSH and CDR2 is LQKENI. CDR3 length: 16 residues. The chain's CDR3 is CASSLVTRRSYNEQFF. CDR3 coding DNA: TGTGCCAGCTCACTCGTGACACGACGCTCCTACAATGAGCAGTTCTTC.

The chain couples TRBV5-1 to TRBJ2-2, with 7 bases identical to TRBD1. The trim removed 2 bases at V and 4 bases at J, leaving 8 bases unmatched. CDR3 length: 16 amino acids. The V gene's germline CDR1 is SGHRS and CDR2 YFSETQ. CDR3 protein: CASSFMGQSITGELFF. The CDR3 coding sequence is TGCGCCAGCAGCTTTATGGGACAGTCTATCACCGGGGAGCTGTTTTTT.

By sample share, this clone is medium-sized. This chain connects TRBV5-1 to TRBJ1-1; TRBD1 matches at 8 bases. The germline gives CDR1 SGHRS, CDR2 YFSETQ. This CDR3 region has 14 residues. V lost 7 bases and J lost 4; bases outside the gene matches: 9. The CDR3 DNA reads as TGCGCCAGCGGGGATACAGGGGGAAGCACTGAAGCTTTCTTT. Translation: CASGDTGGSTEAFF.

This clone came up once. The J gene is TRBJ2-7, the V gene TRBV5-6; 10 bases map to TRBD2. The germline CDR1 and CDR2 sequences are SGHDT and YYEEEE. The CDR3 loop spans 16 amino acids. J was trimmed by 1 base and V by 4 bases; bases with no gene match: 8. CDR3 protein: CASSIGLAAKSYEQYF. The CDR3 region has the DNA TGTGCCAGCAGCATCGGACTAGCGGCAAAATCCTACGAGCAGTACTTC.

The chain has TRBV30 and TRBJ1-1; TRBD1 might be the D (6 bases). Germline-derived CDR1 and CDR2 are GTSNPN and SVGIG (reference sequence). Deletions cut 7 bases from V and 2 bases from J, with 26 bases between. The CDR3 has 17 residues. The DNA of the CDR3 is TGTGCCTCCCTAAGCCGGGGGGCGCGTGGAGGTAACACTGAAGCTTTCTTT. Translated: CASLSRGARGGNTEAFF.

This chain uses TRBV6-1 with TRBJ1-5; tentative D call: TRBD1 (5 bases). V was shortened by 3 bases and J by 0 bases, with 6 bases between the two germline ends. The CDR3 spans 14 residues. Per the germline V gene, CDR1 is MNHNS and CDR2 is SASEGT. This CDR3 reads CASSDGHSNQPQHF. CDR3 bases: TGTGCCAGCAGTGACGGACATAGCAATCAGCCCCAGCATTTT.

The rearrangement links TRBV18 to TRBJ1-5; D gene uncertain. Germline assignment: CDR1 KGHSH and CDR2 LQKENI. The CDR3 spans 19 residues. Deletions cut 1 base from V and 0 bases from J, with 19 bases between. The CDR3 region has the DNA TGTGCCAGCTCACCACGACCCAGTGCCAGGTCCGATAGCAATCAGCCCCAGCATTTT. Its protein product is CASSPRPSARSDSNQPQHF.

The genes are TRBV7-9 and TRBJ1-1, with D unresolved. From germline, CDR1 is SEHNR and CDR2 FQNEAQ (reference sequence). The germline V and J ends were trimmed by 5 bases and 8 bases, with 9 bases remaining between them. This CDR3 region has 11 residues. The CDR3 reads CASSRAPEAFF. The CDR3 bases are TGTGCCAGCAGCCGAGCCCCCGAAGCTTTCTTT.

The chain uses TRBV6-5 and TRBJ2-7; possibly TRBD2 for D (7 bases). V lost 8 bases and J lost 3, with 20 bases in between. Per the germline V gene, CDR1 is MNHEY and CDR2 is SVGAGI. This CDR3 spans 15 amino acids. DNA of the CDR3: TGTGCCAGCTCCCTAAGGGGGGGCGGAAACTACGAGCAGTACTTC. This encodes CASSLRGGGNYEQYF.

The chain employs TRBV19 and TRBJ2-2; maybe TRBD1 (6 bases). Germline CDR1 reads LNHDA; CDR2 reads SQIVND (reference sequence). This CDR3 has 16 residues. Trimming shortened V by 6 bases and J by 0 bases, and 14 bases separated the two germline ends. CDR3 loop: CASSALTGTNTGELFF. The CDR3 DNA is TGTGCCAGTAGCGCGCTTACAGGGACGAACACCGGGGAGCTGTTTTTT.